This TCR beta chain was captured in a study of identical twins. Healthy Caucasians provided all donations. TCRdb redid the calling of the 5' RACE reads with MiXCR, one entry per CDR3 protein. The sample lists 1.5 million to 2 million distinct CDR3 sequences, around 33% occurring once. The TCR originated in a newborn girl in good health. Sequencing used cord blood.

CDR3 region: CSARGLGDRADTQYF. For the CDR3, the DNA is TGCAGTGCTAGAGGGCTCGGGGACAGGGCAGATACGCAGTATTTT. The rearrangement joins TRBV20-1 to TRBJ2-3; 9 nucleotides line up with TRBD1. Trimming cost V 1 base and J 4 bases; bases outside gene matches: 6. Germline CDR1 and CDR2: DFQATT and SNEGSKA (reference sequence). The CDR3 loop spans 15 amino acids.